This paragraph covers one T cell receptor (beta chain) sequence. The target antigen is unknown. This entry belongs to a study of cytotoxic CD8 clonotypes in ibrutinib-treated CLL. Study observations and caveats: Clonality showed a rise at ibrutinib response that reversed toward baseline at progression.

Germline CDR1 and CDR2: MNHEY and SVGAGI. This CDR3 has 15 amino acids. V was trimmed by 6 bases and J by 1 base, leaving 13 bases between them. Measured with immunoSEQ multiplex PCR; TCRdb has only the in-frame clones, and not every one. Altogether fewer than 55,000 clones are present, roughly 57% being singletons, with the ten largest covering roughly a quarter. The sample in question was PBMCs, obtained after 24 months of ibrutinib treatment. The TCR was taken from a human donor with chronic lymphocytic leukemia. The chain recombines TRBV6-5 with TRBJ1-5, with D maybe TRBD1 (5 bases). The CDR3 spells CASRRGSGSNQPQHF. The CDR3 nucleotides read TGTGCCAGCAGGCGGGGCTCAGGGAGCAATCAGCCCCAGCATTTT.